Following are 11 T cell receptor beta chains from one sample sequenced in a study of cytomegalovirus exposure and HLA in healthy donors. Amplification used 60 Vbeta primers and 13 Jbeta primers. TCRdb keeps only in-frame clones here, not all; method: immunoSEQ multiplex PCR. Here the sample spans over 150,000 clones, around 80% being singletons. Sequenced input: PBMCs. These receptors were taken from a boy under 10 years old in good health and CMV-seronegative.

On this clone: One end of the junction varies from germline; a read error may be responsible. The rearrangement links TRBV7-9 to TRBJ1-1; TRBD1 agrees at 8 bases. Germline V gene lookup returns CDR1 SEHNR and CDR2 FQNEAQ (reference sequence). The CDR3 extends over 12 amino acids. This CDR3 is CASSATGVETKF. The CDR3 region has the DNA TGTGCCAGCAGCGCGACAGGGGTAGAAACGAAATTT. Full variable domain (missing parts from reference TRBV7-9 and TRBJ1-1): DTGVSQNPRHKITKRGQNVTFRCDPISEHNRLYWYRQTLGQGPEFLTYFQNEAQLEKSRLLSDRFSAERPKGSFSTLEIQRTEQGDSAMYLCASSATGVETKFGQGTRLTVV.

This clone was seen only a few times. One end of the junction fails to match germline, which may point to a read error. The rearrangement uses TRBV6-5 and TRBJ1-3, with a tentative D call TRBD1 (6 bases). The CDR3 covers 11 residues. Germline loops: CDR1 MNHEY, CDR2 SVGAGI. DNA of the CDR3: TGTGCCAGCAGTTCACACCCCAGGGGCCTTTTT. Protein: CASSSHPRGLF.

Only one count was recorded for this clone. The chain combines TRBV19 with TRBJ2-7, with D tentatively TRBD1 or TRBD2 (5 bases each). Trimming removed 10 bases at V and 0 bases at J, with 16 bases between. The CDR3 spans 14 residues. The germline V gene encodes CDR1 LNHDA and CDR2 SQIVND (reference sequence). The CDR3 loop reads CATSQGPLSYEQYF. In nucleotides, the CDR3 is TGTGCCACTAGCCAGGGCCCGCTCTCCTACGAGCAGTACTTC.

CDR3 loop: CASSERQGQGYEQYF. CDR3 DNA: TGTGCCAGCAGTGAAAGACAAGGTCAGGGGTACGAGCAGTACTTC. The chain combines TRBV6-1 with TRBJ2-7, with a possible D match to TRBD1 (6 bases). There are 15 residues in the CDR3. Trimming pared 2 bases from V and 4 bases from J, leaving 15 bases between. Germline V gene lookup returns CDR1 MNHNS and CDR2 SASEGT.

The chain joins TRBV4-1 to TRBJ2-1; tentative D call: TRBD2 (5 bases). V was clipped by 2 bases and J by 4 bases, with 15 bases between them. The germline V gene has CDR1 MGHRA and CDR2 YSYEKL. The CDR3 is made up of 16 amino acids. The CDR3 loop reads CASSQTGLGKYNEQFF. CDR3 nucleotides: TGCGCCAGCAGCCAAACGGGGTTAGGGAAGTACAATGAGCAGTTCTTC.

V and J are TRBV11-2 and TRBJ2-3, with a weak D call TRBD2 (6 bases). This CDR3 has 15 residues. Trimming took 6 bases from V and 2 from J, leaving 15 bases between them. CDR1 is SGHAT, CDR2 FQNNGV, per germline. The DNA of the CDR3 is TGTGCCAGCAGTCCCCAAGGAGGGCCCACAGATACGCAGTATTTT. It specifies CASSPQGGPTDTQYF. The whole variable domain, remainder taken from reference TRBV11-2 and TRBJ2-3, is EAGVAQSPRYKIIEKRQSVAFWCNPISGHATLYWYQQILGQGPKLLIQFQNNGVVDDSQLPKDRFSAERLKGVDSTLKIQPAKLEDSAVYLCASSPQGGPTDTQYFGPGTRLTVL.

In its sample, this clone was seen a few times. The chain joins TRBV5-1 to TRBJ1-2, with a tentative D call TRBD1 (5 bases). The CDR3 loop spans 15 amino acids. Germline V lookup: CDR1 SGHRS, CDR2 YFSETQ. V was pared by 0 bases and J by 7 bases, with 16 bases between. The CDR3 nucleotides read TGCGCCAGCAGCTTGGAGGCAGGGCAATTGGGTGGCTACACCTTC. This translates into CASSLEAGQLGGYTF.

The chain carries TRBV7-9 and TRBJ2-1; 7 bases line up with TRBD2. Germline lookup yields CDR1 SEHNR and CDR2 FQNEAQ (reference sequence). The CDR3 spans 16 residues. V gave up 1 base and J gave up 8 bases; unmatched junction bases: 11. CDR3 amino acids: CASSLVWVGGGHEQFF. The CDR3, as DNA: TGTGCCAGCAGCTTAGTTTGGGTTGGGGGGGGTCATGAGCAGTTCTTC.

The V gene is TRBV7-2, the J gene TRBJ1-3; weak D call: TRBD1 (5 bases). The germline V gene encodes CDR1 SGHTA and CDR2 FQGNSA. V shed 1 base and J shed 0 bases, with 13 bases lying between them. The CDR3 extends over 17 amino acids. In DNA, the CDR3 is TGTGCCAGCAGCTTAGTGGGGGGGGTGCTCTCTGGAAACACCATATATTTT. Translation gives CASSLVGGVLSGNTIYF.

The chain couples TRBV12-5 to TRBJ2-2, with TRBD2 identical over 7 bases. Germline CDR1 and CDR2: LGHNT and FRNRAP. The CDR3 spans 13 residues. The CDR3, as DNA: TGTGGGGCGGGCGGGAGCAACACCGGGGAGCTGTTTTTT. Protein: CGAGGSNTGELFF.

In this sample, this clone turned up once. The chain employs TRBV2 and TRBJ1-3; TRBD1 aligns across 7 bases. The trim removed 5 bases at V and 0 bases at J, leaving 4 bases unmatched. Germline values: CDR1 SNHLY, CDR2 FYNNEI. This CDR3 is 15 amino acids long. CDR3 protein: CASSPTGTSGNTIYF. CDR3 DNA sequence: TGTGCCAGCAGTCCGACAGGGACCTCTGGAAACACCATATATTTT.